This TCR beta chain stems from a study of vaccination and CD4 T cells after COVID-19. At the level of the study: The authors exposed cells to overlapping spike peptides derived from SARS-CoV-2, HCoV-NL63, HCoV-OC43 and HCoV-229E.

Study-wide points: Reactive clonotype counts went from median roughly 19 after infection to around 38 after vaccination, nonsignificantly.

CDR1 and CDR2 (germline): GTSNPN, SVGIG (reference sequence). With 1 base clipped from V and 10 bases from J, the junction kept 7 bases outside the gene matches. This CDR3 region has 13 residues. An Oncomine TCR Beta short-read assay was used to sequence the DNA from cultured CD4+ T cells. TCRdb analysed the PCR reads with MiXCR anew, one entry per CDR3 protein. The sample yields about 4,200 distinct CDR3 sequences, around 24% seen once. Noted treatment: roughly 10-day PBMC culture with coronavirus spike peptide pools or control peptides (ViraFEST assay). As for this clonotype: The antigen remains unidentified.

The gene calls are TRBV30 and TRBJ1-2; TRBD1 matches at 9 bases. The origin of this receptor is a human donor who had recovered from COVID-19. Sequencing input: CD4+ T cells from blood, cultured in vitro. CDR3 in amino acids: CAWSGGTGRLYTF. The DNA for the CDR3 is TGTGCCTGGAGTGGAGGGACAGGGCGGCTCTACACCTTC.